Below, 8 T cell receptor beta chains from the same sample are listed, as sequenced in a study of shared clonotypes between healthy human individuals. Clones were sequenced by immunoSEQ multiplex PCR, and TCRdb holds only the in-frame ones, with some missing. Here the sample spans around 450,000 clones, 79% being singletons. Sequencing used PBMCs. These receptors were collected from a woman in her thirties or forties in good health. Some clones in this sample may be carry-over from other donors' samples.

The genes are TRBV7-2 and TRBJ2-5; D not resolved. This CDR3 contains 12 residues. V lost 2 bases, J lost 0 bases, and 1 base lay in between. Germline V gene data show CDR1 as SGHTA and CDR2 as FQGNSA. The CDR3 DNA sequence: TGTGCCAGCAGCTTAAACCAAGAGACCCAGTACTTC. This codes for CASSLNQETQYF.

V and J are TRBV5-1 and TRBJ2-7; D possibly corresponds to TRBD2 (7 bases). Trimming pared 0 bases from V and 5 bases from J, leaving 12 bases between. There are 14 residues in the CDR3. Germline V gives CDR1 SGHRS, CDR2 YFSETQ. The CDR3 protein is CASSLGGGFNEQYF. The CDR3, as DNA: TGCGCCAGCAGCTTGGGCGGGGGCTTCAACGAGCAGTACTTC.

In this sample, this clone turned up once. The chain links TRBV10-3 to TRBJ2-5; possibly TRBD1 for D (5 bases). Trimming left V 6 bases short and J 4 bases short, with 12 bases between. Germline loops: CDR1 ENHRY, CDR2 SYGVKD. The CDR3 spans 13 residues. The CDR3 sequence is CAISRALAETQYF. The CDR3 DNA follows: TGTGCCATCAGCAGGGCGTTGGCAGAGACCCAGTACTTC.

The V and J genes are TRBV2 and TRBJ1-6; 9 bases align to TRBD1. The CDR3 runs 15 residues. V lost 4 bases, J lost 5 bases, and 3 bases stayed unmatched. The germline V gene has CDR1 SNHLY and CDR2 FYNNEI. This chain's CDR3 is CASSGWDRDNSPLHF. The CDR3 DNA reads TGTGCCAGCAGTGGGTGGGACAGGGATAATTCACCCCTCCACTTT.

The CDR3 sequence is CASSLDGTGDYEQYF. For the CDR3, the DNA is TGTGCCAGCAGCTTAGATGGGACAGGGGACTACGAGCAGTACTTC. V is TRBV11-3 and J is TRBJ2-7, with 10 bases identical to TRBD1. Germline CDR1 is SGHNT and CDR2 is YENEEA. V dropped 0 bases and J dropped 3; count of bases not matched to a gene: 2. The CDR3 length is 15 residues.

This clone was seen at least ten times. The chain recombines TRBV6-1 with TRBJ2-6; D remains unclear. Trimming took off 1 base at V and 0 bases at J, with 4 bases between the two ends. Germline V CDR1 and CDR2: MNHNS, SASEGT. The CDR3 spans 15 residues. CDR3 in DNA: TGTGCCAGCAGTGAAGTGTACTCTGGGGCCAACGTCCTGACTTTC. Its translation is CASSEVYSGANVLTF.

The rearrangement joins TRBV6-5 to TRBJ2-1; D possibly uses TRBD1 or TRBD2 (5 bases each). The CDR3 length is 12 residues. The V end was cut by 10 bases, the J end by 15 bases, with 22 bases between. Looked up from germline, CDR1 is MNHEY and CDR2 is SVGAGI. CDR3 in amino acids: CATHGAAPPVFF. For the CDR3, the DNA is TGTGCCACACACGGGGCCGCCCCCCCCGTGTTCTTC.

The chain joins TRBV4-2 to TRBJ2-3; D is undetermined. The CDR3 totals 13 residues. CDR1 LGHNA and CDR2 YNFKEQ come from the germline V gene. The germline V and J ends were trimmed by 11 bases and 2 bases, with 14 bases remaining between them. The CDR3 loop reads CACRRGITDTQYF. CDR3 DNA: TGTGCCTGCCGTCGAGGCATCACAGATACGCAGTATTTT.